The sequence of this TCR beta chain was determined in a study of T-cell memory formation after mild COVID-19. This CDR3 is built from 15 residues. The J segment lost 3 bases and the V segment lost 5 bases, leaving 8 bases of the junction unmatched. Germline V lookup: CDR1 SGHVS, CDR2 FQNEAQ. TCRdb itself ran the 5' RACE reads through MiXCR, one entry per CDR3 protein. Found here are roughly 480,000 distinct CDR3 sequences, roughly 25% of them singletons; the top ten hold approximately 13%. The sample comprised PBMCs or a T cell subset sorted from them (not recorded which). The receptor was isolated from an adult woman who had mild COVID-19 (a few samples of this study predate the infection). Cell type and time point are not known. The genes are TRBV7-8 and TRBJ2-7, with TRBD2 identical over 9 bases. The CDR3 DNA reads as TGTGCCAGCAGCCCCCCCGGACTAGCGCACTACGAGCAGTACTTC. Translation: CASSPPGLAHYEQYF.